The 20 T cell receptor beta chains reported below all come from one sample, sequenced in a study of response to subunit inactivated influenza vaccine. TCRdb processed the RT-PCR reads anew with MiXCR; each CDR3 protein has one entry. The profile shows around 580,000 distinct CDR3 sequences, around 13% of them singletons. The sample consisted of PBMCs from blood, taken roughly 12 days after vaccination. These receptors came from a man aged 45-65 years who received an inactivated influenza vaccine.

With regard to this clonotype: A much bigger clone sits one base away, suggesting this may be a read error. The chain has TRBV12-3 or TRBV12-4 and TRBJ1-1; TRBD1 aligns across 9 bases. CDR3 length: 14 amino acids. The trim removed 4 bases at V and 1 base at J, leaving 1 base unmatched. CDR3 region: CASSWTGANTEAFF. The CDR3 bases are TGTGCCAGCAGTTGGACAGGGGCGAACACTGAAGCTTTCTTT.

The chain carries TRBV4-2 and TRBJ1-2, with 8 nucleotides matching TRBD1. The junction had 7 bases not matched to a gene; V was cut back by 0 bases and J by 4 bases. In germline, CDR1 is LGHNA, CDR2 YNFKEQ. This CDR3 is built from 16 residues. The CDR3 nucleotides are TGTGCCAGCAGCCAAGATCGTCGGACAGGGCTCTATGGCTACACCTTC. Protein sequence: CASSQDRRTGLYGYTF.

This clonotype has only a few counts. The V gene is TRBV15, the J gene TRBJ2-3; D ambiguous. Germline CDR1 is LNHNV and CDR2 is YYDKDF (reference sequence). The V and J ends lost 0 bases and 1 base respectively, with 5 bases between them. CDR3 length: 14 residues. The CDR3 spells CATSRDLGTDTQYF. In nucleotides, the CDR3 is TGTGCCACCAGCAGAGATCTAGGCACAGATACGCAGTATTTT.

The V gene is TRBV7-9, the J gene TRBJ2-1, with 7 bases lining up with TRBD2. The CDR3 length is 17 residues. Trimming removed 2 bases from V and 0 bases from J; junction bases left unmatched: 7. CDR1 is SEHNR, CDR2 FQNEAQ, per germline (reference sequence). The CDR3 DNA reads as TGTGCCAGCAGCTTAAGGGGCGGCGGGAGCTCCTACAATGAGCAGTTCTTC. Its translation is CASSLRGGGSSYNEQFF.

The chain employs TRBV7-2 and TRBJ1-3, with unresolved D. Per germline, CDR1 SGHTA and CDR2 FQGNSA. Trimming pared 2 bases from V and 0 bases from J, leaving 5 bases between. The CDR3 spans 14 residues. CDR3 nucleotide sequence: TGTGCCAGCAGCTTATCAAACTCTGGAAACACCATATATTTT. Its translation: CASSLSNSGNTIYF.

This clonotype was observed a handful of times. V and J are TRBV5-1 and TRBJ1-2; 10 nucleotides match TRBD1. Trimming cost V 0 bases and J 6 bases; bases outside gene matches: 5. Germline CDR1 is SGHRS and CDR2 is YFSETQ. This CDR3 comprises 15 residues. Here the CDR3 DNA reads TGCGCCAGCAGCTTGGTTTCGGGACAGGGGAATGGCTACACCTTC. Protein: CASSLVSGQGNGYTF.

This clonotype was counted many times. Written as DNA, the CDR3 is TGTGCCAGCAGCTTGCCGGGTGGCGAGCAGTACTTC. Translation gives CASSLPGGEQYF. This sequence joins TRBV4-2 and TRBJ2-7; D gene unclear. The germline V and J ends were trimmed by 5 bases and 6 bases, with 11 bases remaining between them. This CDR3 spans 12 amino acids. CDR1 is LGHNA, CDR2 YNFKEQ, per germline.

The chain carries TRBV7-2 and TRBJ2-7; D remains ambiguous. CDR1 SGHTA and CDR2 FQGNSA come from the germline V gene. Trimming took 1 base from V and 2 from J, leaving 6 bases between them. The CDR3 spans 13 residues. The DNA for the CDR3 is TGTGCCAGCAGCTTAGACTTTGCCTACGAGCAGTACTTC. Its protein product is CASSLDFAYEQYF. The full variable domain, rest sourced from reference TRBV7-2 and TRBJ2-7, is GAGVSQSPSNKVTEKGKDVELRCDPISGHTALYWYRQSLGQGLEFLIYFQGNSAPDKSGLPSDRFSAERTGGSVSTLTIQRTQQEDSAVYLCASSLDFAYEQYFGPGTRLTVT.

This clonotype was counted between two and nine times. The chain joins TRBV7-2 to TRBJ2-1; D ambiguous. The length of the CDR3 is 13 residues. Germline-derived CDR1 and CDR2 are SGHTA and FQGNSA. V was clipped by 5 bases and J by 6 bases, with 11 bases between them. The CDR3 spells CASSALPGNEQFF. CDR3 DNA sequence: TGTGCCAGCAGCGCCCTGCCGGGCAATGAGCAGTTCTTC.

This clonotype occurred many times. The J gene is TRBJ2-1, the V gene TRBV7-2; 8 bases are shared with TRBD1. Germline trimming cut 3 bases from V and 6 bases from J; bases unmatched to any gene: 4. The CDR3 totals 14 residues. Per the germline V gene, CDR1 is SGHTA and CDR2 is FQGNSA. The CDR3 sequence: CASSLSTGGNEQFF. The CDR3 DNA is TGTGCCAGCAGCTTGTCAACAGGGGGCAATGAGCAGTTCTTC.

This clonotype was found once. This chain joins TRBV12-3 or TRBV12-4 and TRBJ2-5; perhaps D is TRBD1 or TRBD2 (5 bases each). The CDR3 is made up of 13 amino acids. Deletions cut 2 bases from V and 5 bases from J, with 9 bases between. Here the CDR3 reads CASSLIRGETQYF. In DNA form, the CDR3 reads TGTGCCAGCAGTTTAATTCGGGGCGAGACCCAGTACTTC.

This clonotype was observed many times. V and J are TRBV12-3 or TRBV12-4 and TRBJ1-4; no clear D gene. V was shortened by 5 bases and J by 0 bases, with 10 bases between the two germline ends. This CDR3 spans 15 amino acids. The CDR3 region has the DNA TGTGCCAGCAGTCCGGACGGTGCAACTAATGAAAAACTGTTTTTT. It encodes CASSPDGATNEKLFF.

V is TRBV5-5 and J is TRBJ1-2; TRBD1 aligns across 9 bases. CDR1 is SGHKS and CDR2 is YYEKEE in the germline V gene (reference sequence). The CDR3 sequence is 14 residues long. With V trimmed by 4 bases and J by 5 bases, 6 bases remained unmatched. The CDR3 nucleotides read TGTGCCAGCAGCGCCCGTGACAGGGGGTATGGCTACACCTTC. Residues: CASSARDRGYGYTF.

There are many counts of this clonotype. V gene TRBV28 combines with J gene TRBJ2-7; no firm D call. The CDR3 contains 13 residues. Germline CDR1 is MDHEN and CDR2 is SYDVKM. Trimming removed 5 bases from V and 4 bases from J, with 12 bases in between. The CDR3 nucleotides read TGTGCCAGCAGTCCGAGAATGTCTTACGAGCAGTACTTC. Translation gives CASSPRMSYEQYF.

This CDR3 reads CASSFQRERSNEQFF. The CDR3 nucleotides read TGTGCCAGCAGCTTTCAGCGGGAGAGGTCGAATGAGCAGTTCTTC. The genes are TRBV7-9 and TRBJ2-1, with 8 bases identical to TRBD2. Germline assignment: CDR1 SEHNR and CDR2 FQNEAQ (reference sequence). The CDR3 contains 15 residues. V was clipped by 3 bases and J by 7 bases; unmatched bases: 8. Full variable domain (outside the CDR3, taken from reference TRBV7-9 and TRBJ2-1): DTGVSQNPRHKITKRGQNVTFRCDPISEHNRLYWYRQTLGQGPEFLTYFQNEAQLEKSRLLSDRFSAERPKGSFSTLEIQRTEQGDSAMYLCASSFQRERSNEQFFGPGTRLTVL.

The V call is TRBV28, the J call TRBJ2-6, with D unresolved. This CDR3 has 17 amino acids. Trimming cost V 7 bases and J 1 base, with 17 bases left between them. Germline V gene data show CDR1 as MDHEN and CDR2 as SYDVKM. The chain's CDR3 is CASNSIQTLSGANVLTF. The CDR3 region has the DNA TGTGCCAGCAATTCGATACAGACTCTATCTGGGGCCAACGTCCTGACTTTC. The entire variable domain, with the rest obtained from reference TRBV28 and TRBJ2-6, is as follows: DVKVTQSSRYLVKRTGEKVFLECVQDMDHENMFWYRQDPGLGLRLIYFSYDVKMKEKGDIPEGYSVSREKKERFSLILESASTNQTSMYLCASNSIQTLSGANVLTFGAGSRLTVL.

This clonotype appeared many times. The chain uses TRBV28 and TRBJ2-7; TRBD1 agrees at 8 bases. Losses at the gene ends were 6 bases for V and 2 bases for J; bases not matched to a gene: 9. The CDR3 runs to 15 residues. Germline V lookup: CDR1 MDHEN, CDR2 SYDVKM. In nucleotides, the CDR3 is TGTGCCAGCAGACTACGACAGGGGTCCACCTACGAGCAGTACTTC. Its translation is CASRLRQGSTYEQYF.

This chain uses TRBV5-1 with TRBJ2-2; D is possibly TRBD2 (6 bases). The CDR3 loop spans 16 amino acids. Germline CDR1 and CDR2: SGHRS and YFSETQ. Trimming left V 0 bases short and J 6 bases short, with 15 bases between. The CDR3 reads CASSLAAGRSSGELFF. CDR3 coding DNA: TGCGCCAGCAGCTTGGCGGCAGGGAGGAGCTCCGGGGAGCTGTTTTTT.

The chain employs TRBV28 and TRBJ2-1; 8 nucleotides line up with TRBD1. The CDR3 totals 17 residues. The trim removed 4 bases at V and 2 bases at J, leaving 10 bases unmatched. Germline V gives CDR1 MDHEN, CDR2 SYDVKM. The CDR3 here is CASSSIGQGRAYNEQFF. The CDR3 coding sequence is TGTGCCAGCAGTTCAATCGGACAGGGAAGAGCCTACAATGAGCAGTTCTTC.

This clonotype was detected many times. The rearrangement links TRBV5-1 to TRBJ2-3, with D uncertain. The germline V gene encodes CDR1 SGHRS and CDR2 YFSETQ. The CDR3 length is 14 residues. Deletions cut 2 bases from V and 2 bases from J, with 9 bases between. As DNA, the CDR3 is TGCGCCAGCAGCTTTTACGAGGTCACAGATACGCAGTATTTT. Its translation is CASSFYEVTDTQYF.